The entry below describes one TCR beta chain. Matched for age and sex, the controls were healthy donors. Negative isolation yielded CD8+ and CD4+ T cells; FACS enriched TEMRA cells. These data belong to a study of CD8 T cells in Susac syndrome. Reverse transcription of roughly 0.5 to 1 ug RNA was performed with random hexamers. The amplification used immunoSEQ multiplex PCR on TCR beta CDR3; it spanned 54 Vbeta and 13 Jbeta. TCRdb reprocessed the immunoSEQ multiplex PCR reads via MiXCR and lists one record per CDR3 protein. The sample has fewer than 80,000 distinct CDR3 sequences, 95% seen once. The sequence was collected from a human donor in good health. Specimen: CD8+ T cells from PBMCs.

CDR3 amino acids: CAIALGNEQFF. CDR3 nucleotide sequence: TGTGCCATCGCTCTTGGCAATGAGCAGTTCTTC. The V and J genes are TRBV25-1 and TRBJ2-1; D unresolved. The CDR3 has 11 amino acids. CDR1 is MGHDK and CDR2 is SYGVNS in the germline V gene. V gave up 10 bases and J gave up 6 bases, with 10 bases separating them.